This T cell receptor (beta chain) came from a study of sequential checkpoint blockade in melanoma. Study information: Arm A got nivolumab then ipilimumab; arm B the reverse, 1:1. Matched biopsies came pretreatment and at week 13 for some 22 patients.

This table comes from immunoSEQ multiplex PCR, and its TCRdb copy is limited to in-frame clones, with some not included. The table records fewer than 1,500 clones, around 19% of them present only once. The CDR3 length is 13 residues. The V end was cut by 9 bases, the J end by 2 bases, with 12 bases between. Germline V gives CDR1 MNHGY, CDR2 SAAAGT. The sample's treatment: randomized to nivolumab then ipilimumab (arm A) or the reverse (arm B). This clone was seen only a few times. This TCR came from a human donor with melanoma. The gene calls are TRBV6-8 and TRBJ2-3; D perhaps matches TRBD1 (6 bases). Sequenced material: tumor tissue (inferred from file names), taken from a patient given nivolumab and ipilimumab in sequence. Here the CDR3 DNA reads TGTGCCAGGGGGGACACCTTCACAGATACGCAGTATTTT. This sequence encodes CARGDTFTDTQYF.